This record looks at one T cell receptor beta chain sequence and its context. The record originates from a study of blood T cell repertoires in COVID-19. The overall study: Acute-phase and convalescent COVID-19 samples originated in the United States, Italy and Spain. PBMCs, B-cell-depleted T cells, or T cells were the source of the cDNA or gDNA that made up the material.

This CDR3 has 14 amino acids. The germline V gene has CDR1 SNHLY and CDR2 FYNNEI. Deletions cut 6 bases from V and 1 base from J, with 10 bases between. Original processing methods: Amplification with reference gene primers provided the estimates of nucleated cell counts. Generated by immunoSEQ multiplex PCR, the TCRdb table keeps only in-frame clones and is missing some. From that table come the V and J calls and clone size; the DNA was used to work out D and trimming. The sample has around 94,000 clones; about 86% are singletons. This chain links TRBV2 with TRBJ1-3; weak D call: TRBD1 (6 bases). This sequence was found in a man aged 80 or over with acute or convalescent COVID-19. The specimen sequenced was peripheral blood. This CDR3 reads CASSPGHSGNTIYF. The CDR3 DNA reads TGTGCCAGCAGCCCGGGACATTCTGGAAACACCATATATTTT.